This is a list of T cell receptor beta chains from one sample in a study of blood T cell repertoires in COVID-19. The method was immunoSEQ multiplex PCR; TCRdb's version includes in-frame clones alone and lacks a portion of them. This sample yields over 150,000 clones, of which approximately 83% are seen a single time; roughly an eighth belongs to the top ten. The sample consisted of peripheral blood. The receptor set was obtained from a woman aged 55-70 years with COVID-19, enrolled during active disease. Both conserved end residues are part of each CDR3.

TRBV19	TRBJ2-5	13	CASSIGGRETQYF
TRBV6-5	TRBJ2-1	15	CASSLGQKTSNEQFF
TRBV18	TRBJ1-1	15	CASSPGLWEGTEAFF
TRBV2	TRBJ1-4	14	CASRAGQSGEKLFF
TRBV19	TRBJ1-5	15	CASSIGQERAQPQHF
TRBV5-8	TRBJ2-6	16	CASSPYRGGGANVLTF
TRBV12-5	TRBJ1-2	15	CASGLTTGASGGYTF
TRBV6-6	TRBJ1-5	14	CASSQRTVEQPQHF
TRBV7-8	TRBJ1-2	17	CASSPIGLGTGYYGYTF
TRBV5-1	TRBJ1-4	16	CASSLAGAITNEKLFF
TRBV30	TRBJ1-1	17	CAWNKQGPQKWNTEAFF